This T cell receptor beta chain was retrieved from a study of early T cells in non-severe SARS-CoV-2 infection. V lost 4 bases, J lost 0 bases, and 3 bases stayed unmatched. The germline V gene has CDR1 MDHEN and CDR2 SYDVKM. CDR3 size: 17 residues. Individual cDNA molecules were tagged with unique molecular identifiers. Each CDR3 protein gets one entry after TCRdb re-called the 5' RACE reads with MiXCR. The sample shows fewer than 85,000 distinct CDR3 sequences, approximately 13% of them seen only once. This TCR was sampled from an adult who was a healthcare worker with PCR-confirmed SARS-CoV-2 infection or an uninfected control (not recorded which). The sample consisted of whole blood. The chain is built from TRBV28 and TRBJ2-1; 13 bases agree with TRBD2. CDR3 residues: CASSSWTSGSSYNEQFF. Written as DNA, the CDR3 is TGTGCCAGCAGTTCCTGGACTAGCGGGAGCTCCTACAATGAGCAGTTCTTC.